What follows are 20 T cell receptor beta chains derived from one specimen sequenced in a study of OX40 agonist ivuxolimab in advanced cancers. The table came from immunoSEQ multiplex PCR; TCRdb's copy has only in-frame clones and leaves some out. The sample shows some 80,000 clones, 84% of them seen only once. This sample comprised CD4+ or CD8+ T cells sorted from blood, obtained in a trial of the OX40 agonist ivuxolimab. These receptors all stem from an adult with an advanced solid tumor such as melanoma, head and neck, liver or kidney cancer.

The rearrangement links TRBV6-1 to TRBJ1-6; D might be TRBD1 (6 bases). V lost 1 base to trimming and J lost 8 bases, with 6 bases between them. CDR1 MNHNS and CDR2 SASEGT come from the germline V gene. The length of the CDR3 is 13 residues. CDR3 amino acids: CASSEGTDSPLHF. Here the CDR3 DNA reads TGTGCCAGCAGTGAAGGGACAGATTCACCCCTCCACTTT.

The rearrangement joins TRBV15 to TRBJ2-1; D tentatively fits TRBD1 or TRBD2 (5 bases each). V was cut by 3 bases and J by 7 bases, with 16 bases left in between. CDR1 LNHNV and CDR2 YYDKDF come from the germline V gene (reference sequence). This CDR3 has 15 residues. CDR3 nucleotides: TGTGCCACCAGCAGGGCCGGGACCACATGGAATGAGCAGTTCTTC. It translates to CATSRAGTTWNEQFF. Variable domain in full (rest from reference TRBV15 and TRBJ2-1): DAMVIQNPRYQVTQFGKPVTLSCSQTLNHNVMYWYQQKSSQAPKLLFHYYDKDFNNEADTPDNFQSRRPNTSFCFLDIRSPGLGDTAMYLCATSRAGTTWNEQFFGPGTRLTVL.

The chain couples TRBV7-2 to TRBJ1-6; D not certain. The length of the CDR3 is 12 residues. Germline CDR1 is SGHTA and CDR2 is FQGNSA. Trimming removed 5 bases at V and 4 bases at J, with 3 bases between. The CDR3 coding sequence is TGTGCCAGCAGCCCTTATAATTCACCCCTCCACTTT. It translates to CASSPYNSPLHF.

The gene calls are TRBV2 and TRBJ2-3; D uncertain. The V gene's germline CDR1 is SNHLY and CDR2 FYNNEI. V gave up 6 bases and J gave up 5 bases, with 9 bases separating them. There are 12 residues in the CDR3. CDR3 bases: TGTGCCAGCAGCCGTATATTAGATACGCAGTATTTT. Protein: CASSRILDTQYF.

The chain has TRBV4-3 and TRBJ2-1; 11 bases match TRBD2. The CDR3 has 16 residues. Germline CDR1 LGHNA, CDR2 YSLEER. Germline trimming cut 2 bases from V and 7 bases from J; bases unmatched to any gene: 7. The CDR3 protein is CASSQPTSGSMNEQFF. CDR3 DNA: TGCGCCAGCAGCCAACCAACTAGCGGGAGTATGAATGAGCAGTTCTTC.

This clone was counted a few times. The chain has TRBV19 and TRBJ2-7; D unclear. Germline CDR1 LNHDA, CDR2 SQIVND (reference sequence). The CDR3 has 14 amino acids. The V end was cut by 4 bases, the J end by 6 bases, with 16 bases between. Here the CDR3 reads CASSSGLVSAEQYF. In nucleotides, the CDR3 is TGTGCCAGTAGTAGCGGTCTAGTAAGCGCCGAGCAGTACTTC.

The CDR3 nucleotides are TGTGCCAGCAGTCCCCCGGGACGGACTATGGGCTACACCTTC. It specifies CASSPPGRTMGYTF. J is TRBJ1-2 and V is TRBV27; D possibly corresponds to TRBD1 (5 bases). Between the trimmed V and J ends, which lost 5 bases and 8 bases, there was a span of 18 bases. Per germline, CDR1 MNHEY and CDR2 SMNVEV (reference sequence). CDR3 length: 14 residues.

The chain employs TRBV30 and TRBJ1-3; 8 bases align to TRBD1. The germline V gene has CDR1 GTSNPN and CDR2 SVGIG (reference sequence). CDR3 size: 15 residues. Losses at the gene ends were 1 base for V and 2 bases for J; bases not matched to a gene: 4. The CDR3 loop is CAWSGDRGTGNTIYF. The CDR3 DNA is TGTGCCTGGAGTGGAGACAGGGGAACTGGAAACACCATATATTTT.

V usage is TRBV6-6 and J usage is TRBJ2-1; maybe TRBD1 (6 bases). Germline V lookup: CDR1 MNHNY, CDR2 SVGAGI (reference sequence). The germline V and J ends were trimmed by 10 bases and 0 bases, with 16 bases remaining between them. This CDR3 spans 15 amino acids. This CDR3 reads CATQRGWSSYNEQFF. The CDR3 DNA reads as TGTGCCACCCAAAGGGGGTGGAGCTCCTACAATGAGCAGTTCTTC.

The chain combines TRBV5-4 with TRBJ1-2; tentatively, D is TRBD1 (6 bases). The CDR3 loop spans 14 amino acids. Germline assignment: CDR1 SGHNT and CDR2 YYREEE (reference sequence). The V end was cut by 4 bases, the J end by 5 bases, with 15 bases between. The CDR3 region is CASSEQGLGYGYTF. CDR3 in DNA: TGTGCCAGCAGCGAACAGGGATTGGGGTATGGCTACACCTTC.

This chain connects TRBV19 to TRBJ2-7; 11 nucleotides match TRBD1. Trimming removed 8 bases from V and 6 bases from J; junction bases left unmatched: 9. Germline V gives CDR1 LNHDA, CDR2 SQIVND (reference sequence). This CDR3 is 14 amino acids long. The CDR3 DNA reads TGTGCCAGTTCGGACAGGGGGCGCGGGGCCGAGCAGTACTTC. Protein: CASSDRGRGAEQYF.

The chain is built from TRBV9 and TRBJ2-3; tentatively, D is TRBD2 (5 bases). V was clipped by 9 bases and J by 0 bases, with 14 bases between them. Germline values: CDR1 SGDLS, CDR2 YYNGEE. The CDR3 runs 14 residues. The CDR3, as DNA: TGTGCCACCTCAACTAGTCCTAGCACAGATACGCAGTATTTT. Protein sequence: CATSTSPSTDTQYF.

This chain connects TRBV30 to TRBJ1-5, with 8 bases matching TRBD1. The length of the CDR3 is 13 residues. The V gene's germline CDR1 is GTSNPN and CDR2 SVGIG (reference sequence). V was clipped by 3 bases and J by 2 bases; unmatched bases: 0. The chain's CDR3 is CAWRGQGNQPQHF. The CDR3 nucleotides read TGTGCCTGGAGGGGACAGGGCAATCAGCCCCAGCATTTT. The variable domain in full, completed from reference TRBV30 and TRBJ1-5, reads SQTIHQWPATLVQPVGSPLSLECTVEGTSNPNLYWYRQAAGRGLQLLFYSVGIGQISSEVPQNLSASRPQDRQFILSSKKLLLSDSGFYLCAWRGQGNQPQHFGDGTRLSIL.

On this clone itself: The same CDR3 arises from other DNA sequences in this sample as well. The chain joins TRBV5-1 to TRBJ1-1; no definite D call. V lost 0 bases and J 1 base, leaving 7 bases between the germline ends. Per germline, CDR1 SGHRS and CDR2 YFSETQ. The CDR3 has 14 residues. CDR3 in amino acids: CASSLAPPNTEAFF. The CDR3 region has the DNA TGCGCCAGCAGCTTGGCCCCCCCGAACACTGAAGCTTTCTTT.

V is TRBV7-2 and J is TRBJ2-2; 7 nucleotides align to TRBD1. This CDR3 has 15 amino acids. Trimming at V came to 7 bases and at J to 6 bases, leaving 11 bases not matched to a gene. From germline, CDR1 is SGHTA and CDR2 FQGNSA. The CDR3 bases are TGTGCCAGCAAGATGCTAGGGGGCGCGTCCGGGGAGCTGTTTTTT. Translated, it gives CASKMLGGASGELFF. The full variable domain, with the rest looked up from reference TRBV7-2 and TRBJ2-2, is GAGVSQSPSNKVTEKGKDVELRCDPISGHTALYWYRQSLGQGLEFLIYFQGNSAPDKSGLPSDRFSAERTGGSVSTLTIQRTQQEDSAVYLCASKMLGGASGELFFGEGSRLTVL.

In its sample, this clone was seen a few times. The gene calls are TRBV19 and TRBJ1-5; 7 nucleotides agree with TRBD1. With 8 bases clipped from V and 11 bases from J, the junction kept 9 bases outside the gene matches. This CDR3 is 12 amino acids long. From germline, CDR1 is LNHDA and CDR2 SQIVND (reference sequence). In nucleotides, the CDR3 is TGTGCCAGTTCACGCAGGGGGTTAGCCCAGCATTTT. This translates into CASSRRGLAQHF.

The chain employs TRBV6-5 and TRBJ1-5; D gene uncertain. Germline CDR1 reads MNHEY; CDR2 reads SVGAGI. This CDR3 spans 14 amino acids. V was clipped by 0 bases and J by 5 bases, with 8 bases between them. The CDR3 DNA sequence: TGTGCCAGCAGTTACTCGATAGGATATCAGCCCCAGCATTTT. It codes for CASSYSIGYQPQHF.

This clone was detected once. The rearrangement joins TRBV5-1 to TRBJ2-4; D may be TRBD1 (6 bases). Trimming cost V 3 bases and J 8 bases, with 12 bases left between them. The CDR3 loop spans 13 amino acids. Germline-derived CDR1 and CDR2 are SGHRS and YFSETQ. CDR3 sequence (DNA): TGCGCCAGCAGCTACCAGGGGACGGACATTCAGTACTTC. This encodes CASSYQGTDIQYF.

This clone was detected once. The chain links TRBV2 to TRBJ2-2; possibly TRBD1 for D (6 bases). CDR3 length equals 14 residues. V lost 6 bases, J lost 0 bases, and 8 bases lay in between. Germline V gene lookup returns CDR1 SNHLY and CDR2 FYNNEI. The CDR3 reads CASSRDTNTGELFF. The CDR3 region has the DNA TGTGCCAGCAGCCGGGACACGAACACCGGGGAGCTGTTTTTT.

The genes are TRBV6-1 and TRBJ2-3, with a possible D match to TRBD1 (5 bases). Germline CDR1 MNHNS, CDR2 SASEGT. The CDR3 consists of 14 residues. The germline V and J ends were trimmed by 5 bases and 3 bases, with 12 bases remaining between them. The DNA for the CDR3 is TGTGCCAGCAGTAAGACAGAGTATACAGATACGCAGTATTTT. Protein product: CASSKTEYTDTQYF.